These 23 T cell receptor beta chains came from one sample sequenced in a study of control samples from healthy donors and cancer patients. The assay was immunoSEQ multiplex PCR, and TCRdb's table has in-frame clones only and misses some. The repertoire holds about 120,000 clones, with 85% to 90% as singletons. The material sequenced was PBMCs. These receptors originate from a woman aged 60-75 years with lung cancer.

V is TRBV5-1 and J is TRBJ1-2, with D possibly TRBD1 on 5 matching bases. Between the trimmed V and J ends, which lost 1 base and 1 base, there was a span of 11 bases. The CDR3 totals 15 residues. Germline V gives CDR1 SGHRS, CDR2 YFSETQ. Here the CDR3 reads CASSLHGGGNYGYTF. CDR3 bases: TGCGCCAGCAGCTTGCACGGGGGAGGTAACTATGGCTACACCTTC.

The chain recombines TRBV7-9 with TRBJ2-6, with D maybe TRBD1 (6 bases). The CDR3 totals 17 residues. Germline V gene sequence: CDR1 SEHNR, CDR2 FQNEAQ (reference sequence). Trimming left V 5 bases short and J 0 bases short, with 14 bases between. The CDR3 region is CASSPKDSFSGANVLTF. The CDR3 DNA is TGTGCCAGCAGCCCTAAGGACAGCTTCTCTGGGGCCAACGTCCTGACTTTC. The variable domain in full, with the rest retrieved from reference TRBV7-9 and TRBJ2-6, is DTGVSQNPRHKITKRGQNVTFRCDPISEHNRLYWYRQTLGQGPEFLTYFQNEAQLEKSRLLSDRFSAERPKGSFSTLEIQRTEQGDSAMYLCASSPKDSFSGANVLTFGAGSRLTVL.

This chain connects TRBV7-2 to TRBJ2-1; D is uncertain. The ends were cut back, 3 bases at V and 7 bases at J, with 4 bases in the middle. Germline CDR1 SGHTA, CDR2 FQGNSA. The CDR3 sequence is 11 residues long. CDR3 nucleotides: TGTGCCAGCAGCTTGGTGAATGAGCAGTTCTTC. It encodes CASSLVNEQFF.

V is TRBV6-5 and J is TRBJ1-3, with D hard to call. Trimming stripped 2 bases from V and 3 bases from J, with 8 bases between. This CDR3 is 14 amino acids long. Germline CDR1 MNHEY, CDR2 SVGAGI. The CDR3 here is CASSYGSGGNTIYF. CDR3 DNA sequence: TGTGCCAGCAGTTACGGTTCGGGTGGAAACACCATATATTTT.

The chain links TRBV27 to TRBJ2-3; weak D call: TRBD2 (6 bases). The germline V and J ends were trimmed by 6 bases and 1 base, with 11 bases remaining between them. CDR1 and CDR2 (germline): MNHEY, SMNVEV (reference sequence). This CDR3 contains 14 residues. DNA for the CDR3: TGTGCCAGCAGCCCGGGACTCCGCACAGATACGCAGTATTTT. Encoded protein: CASSPGLRTDTQYF.

This chain connects TRBV9 to TRBJ1-3; D is possibly TRBD1 (5 bases). This CDR3 region has 14 residues. Trimming took off 3 bases at V and 4 bases at J, with 11 bases between the two ends. Germline lookup yields CDR1 SGDLS and CDR2 YYNGEE. CDR3 residues: CASSAAGGGNTIYF. For the CDR3, the DNA is TGTGCCAGCAGCGCGGCGGGGGGAGGAAACACCATATATTTT.

The rearrangement uses TRBV11-3 and TRBJ1-6; the D is unclear. Trimming shortened V by 8 bases and J by 5 bases, and 13 bases separated the two germline ends. The CDR3 length is 14 residues. Germline CDR1 is SGHNT and CDR2 is YENEEA. Here the CDR3 reads CASSATVNNSPLHF. In DNA form, the CDR3 reads TGTGCCAGCTCCGCGACGGTTAATAATTCACCCCTCCACTTT.

This chain uses TRBV21-1 with TRBJ2-3; the table calls TRBD2, which could not be checked here. TRBV21-1 has pseudogene status. This CDR3 contains 15 residues. In DNA form, the CDR3 reads TGTGCCAGCAGTCGGAGCAGTGAGACCCCAGATACGCAGTATTTT. It specifies CASSRSSETPDTQYF.

The chain joins TRBV15 to TRBJ2-7; D not resolved. The CDR3 length is 14 residues. The germline V gene encodes CDR1 LNHNV and CDR2 YYDKDF (reference sequence). The V gene lost 4 bases and the J gene lost 7 bases, with 17 bases spanning the gap. CDR3 region: CATSTADTILEQYF. The CDR3 DNA follows: TGTGCCACCAGCACTGCAGATACCATACTTGAGCAGTACTTC.

This chain connects TRBV24-1 to TRBJ1-5; possibly TRBD1 for D (5 bases). Germline lookup yields CDR1 KGHDR and CDR2 SFDVKD. V lost 3 bases and J lost 1, with 12 bases in between. The CDR3 is 16 residues long. The CDR3 DNA sequence: TGTGCCACCAGTGATCCCGGGACTGACAGCAATCAGCCCCAGCATTTT. The encoded protein is CATSDPGTDSNQPQHF.

CDR3 residues: CASSRGIGTNEQFF. The DNA of the CDR3 is TGTGCCAGCTCCCGCGGGATAGGGACCAATGAGCAGTTCTTC. V gene TRBV28 combines with J gene TRBJ2-1; possible D gene TRBD2, 6 bases. CDR3 length equals 14 residues. Germline V gives CDR1 MDHEN, CDR2 SYDVKM. V lost 8 bases and J lost 6, with 17 bases in between.

This chain links TRBV3-1 (or the pseudogene TRBV3-2) with TRBJ2-5; 11 nucleotides agree with TRBD1. V lost 4 bases, J lost 5 bases, and 18 bases stayed unmatched. CDR1 is LGHDT and CDR2 is YNNKEL in the germline V gene (reference sequence). The CDR3 contains 19 residues. The CDR3 is CASSLRDRGGVAGRETQYF. The CDR3 bases are TGTGCCAGCAGCCTCCGGGACAGGGGGGGAGTAGCCGGCCGGGAGACCCAGTACTTC.

V gene TRBV9 combines with J gene TRBJ2-3; D is possibly TRBD1 (6 bases). This CDR3 spans 14 amino acids. Germline CDR1 is SGDLS and CDR2 is YYNGEE. The germline V and J ends were trimmed by 3 bases and 6 bases, with 14 bases remaining between them. The DNA of the CDR3 is TGTGCCAGCAGCGCCCCGACTCAGGGGGATACGCAGTATTTT. Its protein product is CASSAPTQGDTQYF.

This rearrangement joins TRBV3-1 (or the pseudogene TRBV3-2) to TRBJ2-7, with 11 bases fitting TRBD2. Germline CDR1 reads LGHDT; CDR2 reads YNNKEL (reference sequence). The CDR3 runs 17 residues. J gave up 0 bases and V 1 base, and 5 bases lay outside the gene matches. The CDR3 nucleotides read TGTGCCAGCAGCCAAGGACTAGCGGGAACCGGCTCCTACGAGCAGTACTTC. Protein product: CASSQGLAGTGSYEQYF.

The J gene is TRBJ2-7, the V gene TRBV7-3; 8 nucleotides align to TRBD1. Trimming removed 5 bases from V and 7 bases from J; junction bases left unmatched: 10. Germline V gene sequence: CDR1 SGHTA, CDR2 FQGTGA. The CDR3 is 14 residues long. CDR3 protein: CASSPRQGRGEQYF. In DNA, the CDR3 is TGTGCCAGCAGCCCCAGACAGGGGAGAGGGGAGCAGTACTTC.

The rearrangement joins TRBV4-1 to TRBJ1-1; D uncertain. V lost 7 bases and J lost 4, with 16 bases in between. Germline values: CDR1 MGHRA, CDR2 YSYEKL. This CDR3 is 14 amino acids long. For the CDR3, the DNA is TGCGCCAGCACCAAGGATAGGGATACCACTGAAGCTTTCTTT. Residues: CASTKDRDTTEAFF.

The chain links TRBV3-1 (or the pseudogene TRBV3-2) to TRBJ2-1, with 10 bases identical to TRBD2. The CDR3 has 15 amino acids. CDR1 LGHDT and CDR2 YNNKEL come from the germline V gene (reference sequence). V shed 5 bases, J shed 5 bases, and the junction held 6 bases outside the gene matches. CDR3 residues: CASSSTSGPHNEQFF. In DNA, the CDR3 is TGTGCCAGCAGCTCGACTAGCGGGCCACACAATGAGCAGTTCTTC.

The chain links TRBV6-5 to TRBJ1-4; a possible D gene is TRBD1 (5 bases). The germline V gene encodes CDR1 MNHEY and CDR2 SVGAGI. V was shortened by 6 bases and J by 10 bases, with 21 bases between the two germline ends. This CDR3 region has 15 residues. The CDR3 nucleotides are TGTGCCAGCAGCGTATCCGGGACCCTTGCGGGAAAACTGTTTTTT. It is translated as CASSVSGTLAGKLFF.

The chain uses TRBV4-3 and TRBJ2-2; D is possibly TRBD2 (5 bases). Per germline, CDR1 LGHNA and CDR2 YSLEER. V dropped 1 base and J dropped 0 bases, with 9 bases sitting between them. The CDR3 runs 16 residues. The CDR3, as DNA: TGCGCCAGCAGCCAAGCGGCGGGTTCGAACACCGGGGAGCTGTTTTTT. It specifies CASSQAAGSNTGELFF.

The chain links TRBV6-2 or TRBV6-3 to TRBJ2-1; TRBD2 matches 8 bases. The CDR3 length is 15 residues. Germline V gene sequence: CDR1 MNHEY, CDR2 SVGEGT. V shed 4 bases, J shed 4 bases, and the junction held 6 bases outside the gene matches. The CDR3: CASSFAPSGYNEQFF. The CDR3, as DNA: TGTGCCAGCAGTTTCGCCCCTAGCGGGTACAATGAGCAGTTCTTC.

The V and J genes are TRBV14 and TRBJ2-7; TRBD2 aligns across 14 bases. CDR3 length: 18 residues. Germline V gene data show CDR1 as SGHDN and CDR2 as FVKESK. With V trimmed by 4 bases and J by 3 bases, 11 bases remained unmatched. The CDR3 is CASSPLPGTSGSSYEQYF. The CDR3 DNA reads as TGTGCCAGCAGCCCTTTACCCGGGACTAGCGGGAGTAGCTACGAGCAGTACTTC.

This clone was picked up one time. This sequence joins TRBV19 and TRBJ2-5; 14 bases agree with TRBD2. The trim removed 6 bases at V and 1 base at J, leaving 4 bases unmatched. Per germline, CDR1 LNHDA and CDR2 SQIVND (reference sequence). This CDR3 comprises 16 residues. CDR3 protein: CASRSGTSGSQETQYF. The CDR3 region has the DNA TGTGCCAGTAGGTCTGGGACTAGCGGGAGCCAAGAGACCCAGTACTTC.

The genes are TRBV6-5 and TRBJ2-1, with D maybe TRBD1 (5 bases). CDR3 length: 12 residues. Trimming stripped 4 bases from V and 7 bases from J, with 8 bases between. Germline CDR1 and CDR2: MNHEY and SVGAGI. The CDR3 DNA reads TGTGCCAGCAGTTCACAGGTAAATGAGCAGTTCTTC. Amino acid sequence: CASSSQVNEQFF.